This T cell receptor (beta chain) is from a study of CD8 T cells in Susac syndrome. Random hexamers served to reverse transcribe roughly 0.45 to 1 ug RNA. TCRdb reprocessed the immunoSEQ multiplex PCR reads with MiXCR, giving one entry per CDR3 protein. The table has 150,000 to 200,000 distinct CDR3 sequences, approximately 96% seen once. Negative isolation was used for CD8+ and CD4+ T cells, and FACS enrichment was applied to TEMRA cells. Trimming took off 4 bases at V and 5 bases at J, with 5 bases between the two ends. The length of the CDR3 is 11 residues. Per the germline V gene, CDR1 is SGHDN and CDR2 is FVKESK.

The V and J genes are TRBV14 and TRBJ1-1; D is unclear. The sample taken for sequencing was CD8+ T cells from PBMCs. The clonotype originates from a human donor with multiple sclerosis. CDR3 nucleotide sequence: TGTGCCAGCAGCCCGACTACTGAAGCTTTCTTT. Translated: CASSPTTEAFF.